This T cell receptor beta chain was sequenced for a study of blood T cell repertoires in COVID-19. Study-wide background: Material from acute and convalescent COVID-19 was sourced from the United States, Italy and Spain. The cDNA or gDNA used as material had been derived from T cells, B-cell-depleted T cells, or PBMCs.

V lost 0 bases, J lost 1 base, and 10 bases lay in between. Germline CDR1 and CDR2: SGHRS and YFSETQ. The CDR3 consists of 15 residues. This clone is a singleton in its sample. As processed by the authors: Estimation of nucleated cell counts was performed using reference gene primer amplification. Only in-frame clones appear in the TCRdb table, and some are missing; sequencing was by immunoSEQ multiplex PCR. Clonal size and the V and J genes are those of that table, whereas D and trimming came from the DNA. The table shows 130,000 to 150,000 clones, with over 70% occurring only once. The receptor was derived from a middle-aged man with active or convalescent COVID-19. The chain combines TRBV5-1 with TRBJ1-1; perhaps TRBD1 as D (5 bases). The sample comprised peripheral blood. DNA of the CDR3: TGCGCCAGCAGCTTGGCAGGGATTGAGAACACTGAAGCTTTCTTT. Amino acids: CASSLAGIENTEAFF.